The 7 T cell receptor beta chains presented below share a single source sample, sequenced in a study of blood T cell repertoires in COVID-19 (dated by TCRdb to about 2020). Library preparation used the immunoSEQ multiplex PCR assay. TCRdb holds this immuneACCESS table with in-frame rearrangements only. Some clones are missing; in checked studies, unresolved V genes explain under half, and the rest has no known cause. The sample includes 150,000 to 200,000 clones, with approximately 86% observed a single time. Of the sample, around 9% falls within the top ten clones. Source material: peripheral blood. The receptors shown here come from a man in his fifties or sixties with active or convalescent COVID-19.

The gene calls are TRBV2 and TRBJ1-2; D gene ambiguous. The CDR3 covers 14 residues. Trimming shortened V by 4 bases and J by 0 bases, and 9 bases separated the two germline ends. Looked up from germline, CDR1 is SNHLY and CDR2 is FYNNEI. The CDR3 region has the DNA TGTGCCAGCAGTGCCTATGCGGCTAACTATGGCTACACCTTC. This encodes CASSAYAANYGYTF.

This chain uses TRBV2 with TRBJ2-3; the D gene is possibly TRBD2 (5 bases). The CDR3 is made up of 13 amino acids. Germline CDR1 SNHLY, CDR2 FYNNEI. CDR3 protein: CATELSERDTQYF. The CDR3 coding sequence is TGTGCTACCGAACTTAGCGAGAGAGATACGCAGTATTTT.

This chain uses TRBV30 with TRBJ1-1, with TRBD1 matching 8 bases. Trimming cost V 3 bases and J 1 base; bases outside gene matches: 4. Germline CDR1 reads GTSNPN; CDR2 reads SVGIG (reference sequence). The CDR3 runs 14 residues. The CDR3 coding sequence is TGTGCCTGGAGACGTGACAGGGGGAACACTGAAGCTTTCTTT. Its protein product is CAWRRDRGNTEAFF.

The J gene is TRBJ2-3, the V gene TRBV6-4, with D maybe TRBD2 (5 bases). V was clipped by 0 bases and J by 4 bases, with 14 bases between them. This CDR3 has 16 residues. CDR1 is MRHNA, CDR2 SNTAGT, per germline. Here the CDR3 DNA reads TGTGCCAGCAGTGACTCTGTGGGGAGTTTTGCAGATACGCAGTATTTT. As protein: CASSDSVGSFADTQYF.

The V call is TRBV6-1, the J call TRBJ1-2; D unclear. Trimming shortened V by 4 bases and J by 0 bases, and 15 bases separated the two germline ends. Germline V gene lookup returns CDR1 MNHNS and CDR2 SASEGT. CDR3 length: 16 residues. The CDR3 DNA reads TGTGCCAGCAGTGTTATCGTCGACACTTCTAACTATGGCTACACCTTC. The encoded protein is CASSVIVDTSNYGYTF.

V and J are TRBV11-2 and TRBJ1-5, with TRBD1 as a possible D gene (5 bases). V was shortened by 5 bases and J by 7 bases, with 15 bases between the two germline ends. This CDR3 region has 14 residues. Germline-derived CDR1 and CDR2 are SGHAT and FQNNGV. CDR3 nucleotides: TGTGCCAGCAGCCTCCAACCCCAGGGACAGCCCCAGCATTTT. It is translated as CASSLQPQGQPQHF.

The CDR3 region is CAWNPQVRNSPLHF. The CDR3 DNA reads TGTGCCTGGAACCCCCAGGTCCGTAATTCACCCCTCCACTTT. The V call is TRBV30, the J call TRBJ1-6, with D uncertain. The V end was cut by 4 bases, the J end by 6 bases, with 13 bases between. The CDR3 extends over 14 amino acids. CDR1 GTSNPN and CDR2 SVGIG come from the germline V gene (reference sequence).